This T cell receptor (beta chain) was observed in a study of OX40 agonist ivuxolimab in advanced cancers. Using immunoSEQ multiplex PCR, the repertoire was profiled, and TCRdb retains in-frame clones only, with some absent. The sample has fewer than 60,000 clones; around 85% are singletons. Losses at the gene ends were 6 bases for V and 0 bases for J; bases not matched to a gene: 13. The CDR3 has 17 amino acids. Per the germline V gene, CDR1 is SQVTM and CDR2 is ANQGSEA. This clone was seen only once. This specimen consisted of CD4+ or CD8+ T cells sorted from blood, obtained in a trial of the OX40 agonist ivuxolimab. This chain joins TRBV29-1 and TRBJ2-3, with 9 bases identical to TRBD2. The sequence was collected from an adult with an advanced solid tumor such as melanoma, head and neck, liver or kidney cancer. CDR3 DNA: TGCAGCGTGGGTGGGGATGCTAGCGGGGCTAGCACAGATACGCAGTATTTT. Translating gives CSVGGDASGASTDTQYF.